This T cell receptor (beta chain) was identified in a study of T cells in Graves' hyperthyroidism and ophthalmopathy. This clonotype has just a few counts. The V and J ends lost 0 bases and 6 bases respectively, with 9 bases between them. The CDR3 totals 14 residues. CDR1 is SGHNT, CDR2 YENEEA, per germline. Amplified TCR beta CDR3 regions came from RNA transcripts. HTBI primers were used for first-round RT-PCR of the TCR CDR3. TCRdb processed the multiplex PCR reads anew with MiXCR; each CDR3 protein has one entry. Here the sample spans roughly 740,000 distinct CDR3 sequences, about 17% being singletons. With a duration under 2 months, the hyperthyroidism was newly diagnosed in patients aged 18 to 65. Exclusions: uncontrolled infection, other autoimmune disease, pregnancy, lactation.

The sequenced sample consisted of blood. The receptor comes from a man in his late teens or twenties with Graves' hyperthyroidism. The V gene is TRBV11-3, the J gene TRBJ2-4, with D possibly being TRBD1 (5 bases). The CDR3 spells CASSLDWGGNIQYF. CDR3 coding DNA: TGTGCCAGCAGCTTAGATTGGGGCGGAAACATTCAGTACTTC.